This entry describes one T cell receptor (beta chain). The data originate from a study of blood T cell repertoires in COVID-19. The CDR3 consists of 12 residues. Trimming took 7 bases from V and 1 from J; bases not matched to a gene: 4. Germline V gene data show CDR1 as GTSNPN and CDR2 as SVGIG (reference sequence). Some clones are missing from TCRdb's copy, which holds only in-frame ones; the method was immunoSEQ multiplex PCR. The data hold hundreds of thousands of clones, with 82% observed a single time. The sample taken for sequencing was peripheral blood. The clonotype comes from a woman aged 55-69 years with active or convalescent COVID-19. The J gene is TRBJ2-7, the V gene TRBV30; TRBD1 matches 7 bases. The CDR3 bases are TGTGCCTCTACAGGGGAATCCTACGAGCAGTACTTC. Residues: CASTGESYEQYF. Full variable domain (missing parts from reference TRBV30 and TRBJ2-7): SQTIHQWPATLVQPVGSPLSLECTVEGTSNPNLYWYRQAAGRGLQLLFYSVGIGQISSEVPQNLSASRPQDRQFILSSKKLLLSDSGFYLCASTGESYEQYFGPGTRLTVT.